Below, one TCR beta chain is given with its context. Antigen: not known. The sample belongs to a study of shared clonotypes between healthy human individuals. Overall study results and limits: Clonotype sharing across several donors was observed for 4.5% to 6.5% of naive CD4 clonotypes. Genetic and exposure-history diversity was limited by the small donor number.

Profiled with immunoSEQ multiplex PCR; TCRdb holds only in-frame clones, not every one. The repertoire consists of some 2,100,000 clones, with more than 90% occurring once and the leading ten covering more than 0.1%. Germline trimming cut 5 bases from V and 8 bases from J; bases unmatched to any gene: 8. The V gene's germline CDR1 is SNHLY and CDR2 FYNNEI. The length of the CDR3 is 14 residues. The sequencing input was naive CD4+ T cells sorted from blood. Described subset: CD45RA+ positively selected. The rearrangement joins TRBV2 to TRBJ2-1; the match to TRBD2 covers 8 bases. The origin of this receptor is a man aged 18 to 30 in good health. In DNA form, the CDR3 reads TGTGCCAGCAGTAGCGGGAGTTCCCGGGATGAGCAGTTCTTC. Its protein is CASSSGSSRDEQFF.